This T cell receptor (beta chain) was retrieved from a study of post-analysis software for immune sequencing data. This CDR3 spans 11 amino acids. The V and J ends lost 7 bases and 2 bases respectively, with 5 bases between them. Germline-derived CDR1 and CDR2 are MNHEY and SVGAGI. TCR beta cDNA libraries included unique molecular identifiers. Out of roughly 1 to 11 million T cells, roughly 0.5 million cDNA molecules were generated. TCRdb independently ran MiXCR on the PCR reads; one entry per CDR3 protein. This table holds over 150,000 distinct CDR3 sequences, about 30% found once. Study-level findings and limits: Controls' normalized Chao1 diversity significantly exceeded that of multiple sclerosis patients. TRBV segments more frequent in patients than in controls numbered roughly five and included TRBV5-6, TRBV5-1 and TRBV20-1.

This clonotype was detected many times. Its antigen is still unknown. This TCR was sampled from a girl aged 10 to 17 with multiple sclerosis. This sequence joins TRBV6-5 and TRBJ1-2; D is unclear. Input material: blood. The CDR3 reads CASMDNYGYTF. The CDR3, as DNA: TGTGCCAGCATGGACAACTATGGCTACACCTTC.